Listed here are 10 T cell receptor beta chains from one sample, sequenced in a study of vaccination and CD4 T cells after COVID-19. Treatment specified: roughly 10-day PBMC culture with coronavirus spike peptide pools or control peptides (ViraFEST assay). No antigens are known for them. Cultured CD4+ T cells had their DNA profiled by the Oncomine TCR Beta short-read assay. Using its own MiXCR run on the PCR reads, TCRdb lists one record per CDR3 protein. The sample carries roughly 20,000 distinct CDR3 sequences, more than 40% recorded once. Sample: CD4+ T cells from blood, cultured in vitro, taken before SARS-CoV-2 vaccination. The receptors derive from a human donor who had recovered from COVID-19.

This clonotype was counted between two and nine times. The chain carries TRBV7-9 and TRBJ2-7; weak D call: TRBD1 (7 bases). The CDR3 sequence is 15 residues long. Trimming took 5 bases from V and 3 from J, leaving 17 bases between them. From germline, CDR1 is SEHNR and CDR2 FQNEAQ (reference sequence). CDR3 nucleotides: TGTGCCAGCAGCAGAGGAGGGGGCAGCGTCTACGAGCAGTACTTC. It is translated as CASSRGGGSVYEQYF. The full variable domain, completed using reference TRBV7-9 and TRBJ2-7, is DTGVSQNPRHKITKRGQNVTFRCDPISEHNRLYWYRQTLGQGPEFLTYFQNEAQLEKSRLLSDRFSAERPKGSFSTLEIQRTEQGDSAMYLCASSRGGGSVYEQYFGPGTRLTVT.

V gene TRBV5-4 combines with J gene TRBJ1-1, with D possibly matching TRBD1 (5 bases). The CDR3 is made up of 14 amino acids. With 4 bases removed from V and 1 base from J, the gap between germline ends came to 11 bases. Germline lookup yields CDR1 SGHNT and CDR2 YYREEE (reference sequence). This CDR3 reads CASSQSGGNTEAFF. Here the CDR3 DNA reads TGTGCCAGCAGCCAGAGTGGGGGGAACACTGAAGCTTTCTTT.

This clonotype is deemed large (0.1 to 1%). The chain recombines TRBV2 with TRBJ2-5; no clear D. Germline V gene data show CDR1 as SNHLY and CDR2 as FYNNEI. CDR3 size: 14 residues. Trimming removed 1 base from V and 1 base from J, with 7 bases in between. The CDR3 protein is CASSEGYFQETQYF. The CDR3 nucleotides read TGTGCCAGCAGTGAAGGTTACTTCCAAGAGACCCAGTACTTC.

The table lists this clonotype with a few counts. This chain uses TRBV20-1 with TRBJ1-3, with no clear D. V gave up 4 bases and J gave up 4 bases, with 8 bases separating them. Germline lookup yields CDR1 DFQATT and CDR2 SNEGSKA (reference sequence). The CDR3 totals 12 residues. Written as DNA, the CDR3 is TGCAGTGCTAAAATAGGCGGAAACACCATATATTTT. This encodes CSAKIGGNTIYF.

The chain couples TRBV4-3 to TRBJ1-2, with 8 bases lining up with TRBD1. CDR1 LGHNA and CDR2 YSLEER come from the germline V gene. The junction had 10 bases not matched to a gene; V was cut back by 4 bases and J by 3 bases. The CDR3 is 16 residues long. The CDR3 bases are TGCGCCAGCAGCCTACGTCAAGGGACAGGTGACTATGGCTACACCTTC. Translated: CASSLRQGTGDYGYTF.

CDR3 region: CASRASLEEKLFF. As DNA, the CDR3 is TGTGCCAGCCGGGCCTCCCTGGAGGAAAAACTGTTTTTT. The V gene is TRBV28, the J gene TRBJ1-4; no definite D call. The CDR3 totals 13 residues. Per the germline V gene, CDR1 is MDHEN and CDR2 is SYDVKM. V lost 8 bases and J lost 8, with 15 bases in between.

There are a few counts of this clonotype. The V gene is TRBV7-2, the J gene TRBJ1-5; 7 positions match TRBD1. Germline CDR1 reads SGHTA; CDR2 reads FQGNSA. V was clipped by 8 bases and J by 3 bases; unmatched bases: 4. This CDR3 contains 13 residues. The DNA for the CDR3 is TGTGCCAGCGCGACAGGGTTCAATCAGCCCCAGCATTTT. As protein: CASATGFNQPQHF.

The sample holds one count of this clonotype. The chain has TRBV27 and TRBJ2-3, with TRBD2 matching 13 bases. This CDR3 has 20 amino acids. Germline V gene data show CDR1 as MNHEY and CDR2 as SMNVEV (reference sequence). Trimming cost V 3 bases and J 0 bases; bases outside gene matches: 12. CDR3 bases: TGTGCCAGCAGTTTTCGACTAGCGGGGGGCGTAGTAACTAGCACAGATACGCAGTATTTT. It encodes CASSFRLAGGVVTSTDTQYF.

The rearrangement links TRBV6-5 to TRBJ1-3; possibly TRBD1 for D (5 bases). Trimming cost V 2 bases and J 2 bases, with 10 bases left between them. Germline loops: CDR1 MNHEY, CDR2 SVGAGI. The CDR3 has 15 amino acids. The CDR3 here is CASSYRPGAGNTIYF. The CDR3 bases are TGTGCCAGCAGTTACCGTCCGGGGGCTGGAAACACCATATATTTT.

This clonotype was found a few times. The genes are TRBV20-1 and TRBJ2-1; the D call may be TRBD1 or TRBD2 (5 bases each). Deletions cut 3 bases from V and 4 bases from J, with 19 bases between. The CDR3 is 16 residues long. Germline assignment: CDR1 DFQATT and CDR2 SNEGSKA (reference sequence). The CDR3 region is CSASGAPERTYNEQFF. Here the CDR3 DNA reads TGCAGTGCTAGTGGGGCCCCAGAACGGACTTACAATGAGCAGTTCTTC.